What follows is one T cell receptor (beta chain) and its context. Its antigen is currently unknown. Clones were read by immunoSEQ multiplex PCR, and TCRdb kept only the in-frame ones, dropping some. The sample has fewer than 600,000 clones; around 77% are singletons. The sample belongs to a study of shared clonotypes between healthy human individuals. Overall study findings and caveats: Clonotype sharing levels among donors were expected to vary with sequencing depth. Tissues were not sampled, only blood, and their repertoires likely differ.

Germline V gene lookup returns CDR1 SGHTA and CDR2 FQGNSA. The CDR3 has 16 residues. The ends lost 5 bases at V and 8 bases at J; junction bases unmatched: 12. The gene calls are TRBV7-2 and TRBJ2-1; 10 positions match TRBD2. The receptor was derived from a middle-aged woman in good health. Some clones in this sample may be carry-over from other donors' samples. Sequencing input: PBMCs. The CDR3 sequence: CASSPRPASGGYEQFF. The CDR3 coding sequence is TGTGCCAGCAGCCCCCGTCCGGCTAGCGGGGGTTATGAGCAGTTCTTC.